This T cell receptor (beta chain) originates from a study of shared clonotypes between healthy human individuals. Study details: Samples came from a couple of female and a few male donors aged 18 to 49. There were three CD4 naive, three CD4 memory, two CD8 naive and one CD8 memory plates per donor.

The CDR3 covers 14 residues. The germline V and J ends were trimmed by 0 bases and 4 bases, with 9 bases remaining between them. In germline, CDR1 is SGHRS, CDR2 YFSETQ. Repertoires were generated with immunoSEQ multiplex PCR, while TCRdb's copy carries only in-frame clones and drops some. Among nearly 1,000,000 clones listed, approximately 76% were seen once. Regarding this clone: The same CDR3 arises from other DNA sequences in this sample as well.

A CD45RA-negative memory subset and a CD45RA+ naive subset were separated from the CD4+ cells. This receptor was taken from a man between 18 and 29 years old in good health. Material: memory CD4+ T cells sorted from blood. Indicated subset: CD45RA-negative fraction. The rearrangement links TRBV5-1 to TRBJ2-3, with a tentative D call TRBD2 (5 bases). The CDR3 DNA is TGCGCCAGCAGCTTGGGTCTAGCCGCAGATACGCAGTATTTT. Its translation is CASSLGLAADTQYF. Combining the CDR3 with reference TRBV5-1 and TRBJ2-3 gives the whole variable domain KAGVTQTPRYLIKTRGQQVTLSCSPISGHRSVSWYQQTPGQGLQFLFEYFSETQRNKGNFPGRFSGRQFSNSRSEMNVSTLELGDSALYLCASSLGLAADTQYFGPGTRLTVL.